A selection of T cell receptor beta chains follows, all from one sample in a study of T cells in Graves' hyperthyroidism and ophthalmopathy. MiXCR was run by TCRdb on the multiplex PCR reads, yielding one entry per CDR3 protein. This table has 500,000 to 600,000 distinct CDR3 sequences, approximately 44% appearing once. Source material: peripheral blood or thyroid tissue (not recorded which). All receptors come from an adult woman with Graves' disease, either hyperthyroidism or ophthalmopathy (not recorded which). Both conserved end residues are part of each CDR3. D genes are given only for firm matches. The listing skips clone size in some rows; elsewhere it reads once, few, many or a size class.

v_gene	d_gene	j_gene	abundance	CDR3aa	CDR3nt
TRBV7-9	-	TRBJ1-3	many	CASSLTPGGYSGNTIYF	TGTGCCAGCAGCCTCACCCCGGGGGGATATTCTGGAAACACCATATATTTT
TRBV15	-	TRBJ2-1	-	CATSRGVSSGNEQFF	TGTGCCACCAGCAGAGGGGTGAGTAGCGGCAATGAGCAGTTCTTC
TRBV6-1	-	TRBJ1-4	many	CASSEAGDGEKLFF	TGTGCCAGCAGTGAAGCGGGAGATGGGGAAAAACTGTTTTTT
TRBV12-3/TRBV12-4	-	TRBJ1-5	many	CASSSISSNQPQHF	TGTGCCAGCAGTTCGATCTCTAGCAATCAGCCCCAGCATTTT
TRBV20-1	TRBD2	TRBJ2-5	-	CSAASGSGETQYF	TGCAGTGCAGCTAGCGGGAGCGGTGAGACCCAGTACTTC
TRBV7-6	-	TRBJ1-2	-	CASSLGDIGYGYTF	TGTGCCAGCAGCTTAGGAGACATTGGCTATGGCTACACCTTC
TRBV7-3	TRBD2	TRBJ2-5	-	CASSLTGTSSDTQYF	TGTGCCAGCAGCTTAACGGGGACTAGCTCAGATACGCAGTACTTC
TRBV19	-	TRBJ1-4	few	CASSSRATNEKLFF	TGTGCCAGTAGTTCGCGAGCAACTAATGAAAAACTGTTTTTT
TRBV25-1	-	TRBJ1-5	-	CATSGDGQPQHF	TGTGCCACTTCGGGGGATGGGCAGCCCCAGCATTTT
TRBV7-9	-	TRBJ2-5	-	CASSLASGVGQETQYF	TGTGCCAGCAGCTTAGCTTCAGGGGTGGGCCAAGAGACCCAGTACTTC
TRBV13	TRBD1	TRBJ1-6	many	CASSDTDRGRGSPLHF	TGTGCCAGCAGCGACACCGACAGGGGGCGAGGCTCACCCCTCCACTTT